A selection of T cell receptor beta chains follows, all from one sample in a study of T cell responses to AZD1222 COVID-19 vaccine. Clones were read by immunoSEQ multiplex PCR, and TCRdb kept only the in-frame ones, dropping some. This sample has about 190,000 clones, with 85% to 95% found just once. Sample: peripheral blood, taken on day 0 of AZD1222 vaccination. The receptors shown here come from an adult in good health. The CDR3 runs from the conserved cysteine through the conserved F or W. A D gene is named only where the DNA matches it firmly.

.	TRBJ1-3	TRBV19	CASKKVSGNTIYF	TGTGCCAGTAAGAAGGTCTCTGGAAACACCATATATTTT
.	TRBJ1-2	TRBV12-5	CASGDNFYGYTF	TGTGCTAGTGGGGACAATTTCTATGGCTACACCTTC
.	TRBJ1-5	TRBV24-1	CATSDPLTGIQHF	TGTGCCACCAGTGACCCACTTACAGGGATCCAGCATTTT
.	TRBJ2-7	TRBV27	CASSPRTGLTIYEQYF	TGTGCCAGCAGTCCCCGGACCGGCCTGACAATCTACGAGCAGTACTTC
TRBD1	TRBJ1-1	TRBV10-3	CAISERGQGNTEAFF	TGTGCCATCAGCGAGCGTGGACAGGGGAACACTGAAGCTTTCTTT
.	TRBJ1-3	TRBV14	CASSQHPAQGNTIYF	TGTGCCAGCAGCCAACATCCGGCGCAAGGAAACACCATATATTTT
TRBD2	TRBJ2-5	TRBV28	CASALTTGLGSGSNNQYF	TGTGCCAGCGCTTTGACGACGGGTTTAGGGAGCGGGAGTAATAACCAGTACTTC
TRBD1	TRBJ2-7	TRBV23-1	CASSQPGTGYSYEQYF	TGCGCCAGCAGTCAACCCGGGACAGGTTACTCCTACGAGCAGTACTTC
TRBD1	TRBJ1-1	TRBV9	CASSGLGQGNTEAFF	TGTGCCAGCAGCGGGTTAGGACAGGGGAACACTGAAGCTTTCTTT
TRBD1	TRBJ2-2	TRBV10-3	CAIGTGASGELFF	TGTGCCATCGGGACAGGGGCAAGCGGGGAGCTGTTTTTT
.	TRBJ2-7	TRBV6-5	CASILDRRRGGRQYF	TGTGCCAGCATTCTAGACAGGCGGAGGGGAGGGAGGCAGTACTTC
TRBD1	TRBJ2-5	TRBV6-5	CATRGTGVETQYF	TGTGCCACCCGAGGGACAGGGGTAGAGACCCAGTACTTC
.	TRBJ1-2	TRBV6-5	CASRGGRGSGYTF	TGTGCCAGCAGGGGGGGACGAGGCAGTGGCTACACCTTC
.	TRBJ1-1	TRBV2	CASSGARPLF	TGTGCCAGCAGTGGGGCCCGACCCCTCTTT
TRBD2	TRBJ2-5	TRBV7-8	CASSLVTSGRAKETQYF	TGTGCCAGCAGCTTAGTAACTAGCGGGAGGGCCAAGGAGACCCAGTACTTC
.	TRBJ1-2	TRBV7-9	CASSLELAQETNYGYTF	TGTGCCAGCAGCTTAGAGTTAGCTCAAGAGACTAACTATGGCTACACCTTC
TRBD1	TRBJ2-2	TRBV2	CASSFTRTGGSTGELFF	TGTGCCAGCAGTTTCACCCGGACAGGGGGAAGTACCGGGGAGCTGTTTTTT
.	TRBJ1-4	TRBV27	CASSRRRESTNEKLFF	TGTGCCAGCAGCCGCCGGAGGGAGTCAACTAATGAAAAACTGTTTTTT
TRBD1	TRBJ2-3	TRBV28	CASRPQGAPPYGTDTQYF	TGTGCCAGCAGGCCACAGGGGGCACCCCCCTATGGCACAGATACGCAGTATTTT
TRBD2	TRBJ2-5	TRBV7-2	CASSLWEGETQYF	TGTGCCAGCAGCTTATGGGAGGGAGAGACCCAGTACTTC
.	TRBJ1-5	TRBV9	CASSVEGAWVSGNQPQHF	TGTGCCAGCAGCGTAGAAGGGGCTTGGGTATCTGGCAATCAGCCCCAGCATTTT
TRBD2	TRBJ2-5	TRBV5-1	CASSGTSGRAEETQYF	TGCGCCAGCAGCGGGACTAGCGGGAGGGCGGAGGAGACCCAGTACTTC